This T cell receptor (beta chain) comes out of a study of shared clonotypes between healthy human individuals. As for the study in general: Per donor, three plates held CD4 naive cells, three held CD4 memory, two held CD8 naive and one held CD8 memory.

Generated by immunoSEQ multiplex PCR, the TCRdb table keeps only in-frame clones and is missing some. Of hundreds of thousands of clones listed, nearly 98% were seen once; the top ten hold approximately 0.3%. The V segment lost 1 base and the J segment 5 bases; nucleotides outside the gene matches: 4. This CDR3 has 14 residues. The germline CDR1 and CDR2 sequences are SGHTA and FQGNSA. It was CD45RO-negative cells, positively selected for CCR7, that made up naive CD8 cells, with terminally differentiated effector memory CD45RA+ cells excluded. This clonotype was obtained from a young man in good health. The chain joins TRBV7-2 to TRBJ2-7, with 8 nucleotides matching TRBD1. Sequencing was carried out using naive CD8+ T cells sorted from blood. This CDR3 reads CASSLVRGQDEQYF. The CDR3 region has the DNA TGTGCCAGCAGCTTAGTCAGGGGGCAGGACGAGCAGTACTTC.